These 18 T cell receptor beta chains were all obtained from the same sample, sequenced in a study of T cells in Graves' hyperthyroidism and ophthalmopathy. The TCR beta CDR3 regions underwent amplification using RNA transcripts as the source. During a first-round RT-PCR of the TCR CDR3, the HTBI primer set was used. From the multiplex PCR reads, TCRdb called clonotypes with MiXCR, one entry per CDR3 protein. This sample has under 750,000 distinct CDR3 sequences, with roughly a sixth found just once. Sequenced: blood. The origin of the receptors is a woman aged 45-59 years with Graves' hyperthyroidism that later progressed to Graves' ophthalmopathy.

This chain uses TRBV6-2 or TRBV6-3 with TRBJ1-2; D is uncertain. V was clipped by 7 bases and J by 5 bases, with 11 bases between them. Germline assignment: CDR1 MNHEY and CDR2 SVGEGT. This CDR3 has 12 residues. The CDR3 DNA reads TGTGCCAGCACCCCGGGTCGGTATGGCTACACCTTC. It translates to CASTPGRYGYTF.

This clonotype was detected many times. V usage is TRBV20-1 and J usage is TRBJ2-3; D tentatively fits TRBD1 or TRBD2 (5 bases each). Germline values: CDR1 DFQATT, CDR2 SNEGSKA (reference sequence). The CDR3 extends over 14 amino acids. The ends were cut back, 2 bases at V and 8 bases at J, with 17 bases in the middle. CDR3 residues: CSARPSGRDGTQYF. The CDR3 region has the DNA TGCAGTGCTAGACCCTCCGGCAGGGACGGTACGCAGTATTTT.

The rearrangement joins TRBV4-1 to TRBJ1-1; 10 nucleotides match TRBD1. The germline V gene encodes CDR1 MGHRA and CDR2 YSYEKL. The CDR3 covers 14 residues. Losses at the gene ends were 6 bases for V and 6 bases for J; bases not matched to a gene: 7. The CDR3 sequence: CASSPGTGAPEAFF. In nucleotides, the CDR3 is TGCGCCAGCAGTCCCGGGACAGGGGCCCCTGAAGCTTTCTTT.

On this clonotype: Its ends do not fully match the called genes, so a read error is possible. The chain recombines TRBV7-7 with TRBJ1-6; no clear D gene. The germline gives CDR1 SSHAT, CDR2 FNYEAQ (reference sequence). The CDR3 extends over 13 amino acids. This chain's CDR3 is CASSLSDNSPLHF. The CDR3 region has the DNA TGTGCTAGCAGCTTATCAGACAATTCACCCCTCCACTTT.

This clonotype was picked up a small number of times. V is TRBV2 and J is TRBJ1-1, with D unclear. The CDR3 has 16 residues. CDR1 and CDR2 (germline): SNHLY, FYNNEI. Trimming stripped 6 bases from V and 2 bases from J, with 19 bases between. For the CDR3, the DNA is TGTGCCAGCAGCGATTTTTTGAACGACGGTAACACTGAAGCTTTCTTT. Amino acid sequence: CASSDFLNDGNTEAFF.

This chain joins TRBV18 and TRBJ2-5, with D possibly TRBD2 on 5 matching bases. Per the germline V gene, CDR1 is KGHSH and CDR2 is LQKENI. V was trimmed by 0 bases and J by 1 base, leaving 9 bases between them. This CDR3 contains 15 residues. CDR3 protein: CASSPPGVSQETQYF. CDR3 DNA: TGTGCCAGCTCACCACCCGGGGTATCCCAAGAGACCCAGTACTTC.

This clonotype occurred many times. The CDR3 here is CASSQGDYTDTQYF. Here the CDR3 DNA reads TGTGCCAGCAGCCAGGGGGACTACACAGATACGCAGTATTTT. The J gene is TRBJ2-3, the V gene TRBV11-2, with D possibly being TRBD1 or TRBD2 (7 bases each). This CDR3 spans 14 amino acids. The V end was cut by 5 bases, the J end by 2 bases, with 11 bases between. CDR1 is SGHAT and CDR2 is FQNNGV in the germline V gene.

The genes are TRBV7-9 and TRBJ1-1; D gene unclear. The CDR3 sequence is 15 residues long. Between the trimmed V and J ends, which lost 1 base and 3 bases, there was a span of 12 bases. Germline V gene sequence: CDR1 SEHNR, CDR2 FQNEAQ (reference sequence). The CDR3: CASSLESAGHTEAFF. The CDR3 region has the DNA TGTGCCAGCAGCTTAGAAAGTGCGGGCCACACTGAAGCTTTCTTT.

The rearrangement uses TRBV6-2 or TRBV6-3 and TRBJ2-4; TRBD2 matches 12 bases. Germline V gene data show CDR1 as MNHEY and CDR2 as SVGEGT. The CDR3 runs 22 residues. Unmatched junction bases numbered 19, after V lost 4 bases and J lost 0 bases. CDR3 DNA: TGTGCCAGCAGTTCCTTGTCGTTGGCGGCTAGCGGGGGGGCTCTAGCCAAAAACATTCAGTACTTC. Translating gives CASSSLSLAASGGALAKNIQYF.

This clonotype has only a few counts. The J gene is TRBJ2-3, the V gene TRBV18; the D gene is possibly TRBD1 (5 bases). Germline V gene data show CDR1 as KGHSH and CDR2 as LQKENI. The CDR3 totals 18 residues. V lost 3 bases to trimming and J lost 5 bases, with 24 bases between them. The CDR3 nucleotides are TGTGCCAGCTCACCGACCCACCTCGACAGTCCGTCTGGAGATACGCAGTATTTT. As protein: CASSPTHLDSPSGDTQYF.

The V gene is TRBV9, the J gene TRBJ1-2, with D possibly TRBD1 on 5 matching bases. The CDR3 extends over 15 amino acids. V dropped 4 bases and J dropped 5 bases, with 18 bases sitting between them. The V gene's germline CDR1 is SGDLS and CDR2 YYNGEE. The chain's CDR3 is CASSPAGTDTYGYTF. CDR3 in DNA: TGTGCCAGCAGCCCCGCCGGGACTGATACTTATGGCTACACCTTC.

Concerning this clonotype itself: A clone one base away is much larger, so this may be a read error. V and J are TRBV30 and TRBJ1-1; tentatively, D is TRBD1 (5 bases). Germline lookup yields CDR1 GTSNPN and CDR2 SVGIG (reference sequence). The CDR3 contains 15 residues. The CDR3 DNA follows: TGTGCCCGGAGTGTACGGGGGGGGGTGAACACTGAAGCTTTCTTT. Protein: CARSVRGGVNTEAFF.

This chain links TRBV13 with TRBJ1-1, with D perhaps TRBD1 (5 bases). Germline loops: CDR1 PRHDT, CDR2 FYEKMQ (reference sequence). This CDR3 region has 14 residues. Trimming shortened V by 10 bases and J by 3 bases, and 18 bases separated the two germline ends. Here the CDR3 DNA reads TGTGCCACTAATCCGGGGCAGCAATACACTGAAGCTTTCTTT. It translates to CATNPGQQYTEAFF.

This clonotype was picked up many times. The chain employs TRBV6-1 and TRBJ2-5; no definite D call. The CDR3 loop spans 15 amino acids. Looked up from germline, CDR1 is MNHNS and CDR2 is SASEGT. V lost 2 bases and J lost 2, with 12 bases in between. CDR3 loop: CASSELGSIQETQYF. In DNA, the CDR3 is TGTGCCAGCAGTGAACTGGGGTCCATTCAAGAGACCCAGTACTTC.

This clonotype was seen at least ten times. This sequence joins TRBV29-1 and TRBJ2-2; TRBD1 matches at 8 bases. V gave up 7 bases and J gave up 2 bases; unmatched junction bases: 6. The CDR3 is 14 amino acids. Germline V gene sequence: CDR1 SQVTM, CDR2 ANQGSEA. CDR3 region: CSAGQGDNTGELFF. The CDR3 DNA reads as TGCAGCGCAGGACAGGGTGACAACACCGGGGAGCTGTTTTTT.

There are a few counts of this clonotype. The J gene is TRBJ2-7, the V gene TRBV7-9; maybe TRBD2 (5 bases). V lost 2 bases and J lost 6, with 11 bases in between. Germline V gives CDR1 SEHNR, CDR2 FQNEAQ (reference sequence). The length of the CDR3 is 13 residues. The CDR3 region has the DNA TGTGCCAGCAGCTTATTGAGGAGGACCGAGCAGTACTTC. This sequence encodes CASSLLRRTEQYF.

This chain joins TRBV6-2 or TRBV6-3 and TRBJ2-7, with a tentative D call TRBD2 (5 bases). This CDR3 contains 13 residues. Germline values: CDR1 MNHEY, CDR2 SVGEGT. Trimming stripped 6 bases from V and 4 bases from J, with 13 bases between. In DNA, the CDR3 is TGTGCCAGCAGAAACCTCGGGGTGTACGAGCAGTACTTC. Its translation is CASRNLGVYEQYF.

This clonotype came up many times. The V and J genes are TRBV29-1 and TRBJ2-5, with D uncertain. Germline loops: CDR1 SQVTM, CDR2 ANQGSEA. The CDR3 length is 12 residues. The V end lost 4 bases, the J end lost 3 bases, and 9 bases lay between the germline ends. The CDR3 DNA reads TGCAGCGTTGTGGCAGAGGAAGAGACCCAGTACTTC. Encoded protein: CSVVAEEETQYF.